Shown below are 20 T cell receptor beta chains from a single sample sequenced in a study of blood T cell repertoires in COVID-19. Generated by immunoSEQ multiplex PCR, the TCRdb table keeps only in-frame clones and is missing some. This sample carries almost 200,000 clones, 85% of them seen once, and the ten largest clones take approximately 0.99%. Sample: peripheral blood. Receptor source: a man aged 55-75 years with COVID-19, enrolled during active disease.

This chain links TRBV9 with TRBJ2-5; tentative D call: TRBD2 (6 bases). V was pared by 0 bases and J by 5 bases, with 8 bases between. The germline CDR1 and CDR2 sequences are SGDLS and YYNGEE. CDR3 length: 13 residues. The CDR3 is CASSVGTTETQYF. The CDR3 nucleotides are TGTGCCAGCAGCGTAGGGACTACCGAGACCCAGTACTTC.

The V call is TRBV2, the J call TRBJ1-5, with D maybe TRBD1 (5 bases). CDR3 size: 14 residues. The V end was cut by 6 bases, the J end by 4 bases, with 13 bases between. Per the germline V gene, CDR1 is SNHLY and CDR2 is FYNNEI. CDR3 protein: CASSADSYNQPQHF. The CDR3 bases are TGTGCCAGCAGCGCAGACAGCTATAATCAGCCCCAGCATTTT.

A few counts support this clone. J is TRBJ1-1 and V is TRBV2, with D possibly TRBD1 on 6 matching bases. This CDR3 spans 14 amino acids. Germline V gene lookup returns CDR1 SNHLY and CDR2 FYNNEI. V was trimmed by 3 bases and J by 4 bases, leaving 12 bases between them. Here the CDR3 reads CASSESRGGTEAFF. The CDR3 bases are TGTGCCAGCAGTGAGTCCAGGGGTGGCACTGAAGCTTTCTTT. Filled out from reference TRBV2 and TRBJ1-1, the complete variable domain reads EPEVTQTPSHQVTQMGQEVILRCVPISNHLYFYWYRQILGQKVEFLVSFYNNEISEKSEIFDDQFSVERPDGSNFTLKIRSTKLEDSAMYFCASSESRGGTEAFFGQGTRLTVV.

V usage is TRBV5-1 and J usage is TRBJ2-1; 9 bases are a match to TRBD2. V lost 0 bases, J lost 5 bases, and 12 bases stayed unmatched. This CDR3 contains 18 residues. The germline V gene has CDR1 SGHRS and CDR2 YFSETQ. The CDR3 loop is CASSLGLRAGGPDNEQFF. CDR3 nucleotides: TGCGCCAGCAGCTTGGGTCTTCGGGCGGGAGGGCCGGACAATGAGCAGTTCTTC.

The CDR3 spells CASSGRQGGGYTF. The DNA of the CDR3 is TGTGCCAGCAGCGGTCGACAGGGCGGGGGCTACACCTTC. The V call is TRBV11-3, the J call TRBJ1-2; 7 bases agree with TRBD1. Trimming cost V 5 bases and J 8 bases; bases outside gene matches: 8. Looked up from germline, CDR1 is SGHNT and CDR2 is YENEEA. This CDR3 region has 13 residues.

The V and J genes are TRBV6-6 and TRBJ1-5; D might be TRBD1 (5 bases). V gave up 8 bases and J gave up 1 base, with 18 bases separating them. The CDR3 contains 16 residues. The germline V gene has CDR1 MNHNY and CDR2 SVGAGI (reference sequence). CDR3 sequence reads: CASGGTSGLSNQPQHF. The DNA for the CDR3 is TGTGCCAGCGGGGGGACTTCCGGGTTGAGCAATCAGCCCCAGCATTTT.

The V and J genes are TRBV7-8 and TRBJ1-2, with 9 bases matching TRBD1. The junction had 12 bases not matched to a gene; V was cut back by 5 bases and J by 5 bases. Germline V CDR1 and CDR2: SGHVS, FQNEAQ. This CDR3 is built from 16 residues. The CDR3 sequence: CASSPRAGQGMYGYTF. DNA for the CDR3: TGTGCCAGCAGCCCCAGGGCGGGACAGGGCATGTATGGCTACACCTTC.

This clone was counted once. V is TRBV7-9 and J is TRBJ1-2; possibly TRBD1 for D (6 bases). CDR1 and CDR2 (germline): SEHNR, FQNEAQ (reference sequence). The CDR3 consists of 15 residues. V was cut by 2 bases and J by 4 bases, with 14 bases left in between. Here the CDR3 reads CASSLRNRQVYGYTF. In DNA, the CDR3 is TGTGCCAGCAGCTTACGAAACCGACAGGTCTATGGCTACACCTTC.

The chain is built from TRBV7-9 and TRBJ1-5; D gene uncertain. Trimming took off 1 base at V and 4 bases at J, with 11 bases between the two ends. CDR1 SEHNR and CDR2 FQNEAQ come from the germline V gene (reference sequence). The CDR3 is made up of 15 amino acids. CDR3 residues: CASSLGVFENQPQHF. The CDR3, as DNA: TGTGCCAGCAGCTTAGGAGTTTTTGAAAATCAGCCCCAGCATTTT.

This chain connects TRBV6-5 to TRBJ2-7; 9 positions match TRBD1. CDR3 length: 14 residues. Germline V gives CDR1 MNHEY, CDR2 SVGAGI. Trimming removed 4 bases from V and 0 bases from J; junction bases left unmatched: 1. The CDR3 protein is CASSWDRASYEQYF. Written as DNA, the CDR3 is TGTGCCAGCAGTTGGGACAGGGCCTCCTACGAGCAGTACTTC.

The gene calls are TRBV5-4 and TRBJ2-3, with TRBD1 identical over 7 bases. The V and J ends lost 4 bases and 11 bases, in that order; junction bases with no gene match: 7. Germline assignment: CDR1 SGHNT and CDR2 YYREEE (reference sequence). The CDR3 has 12 residues. The CDR3 region is CASSPDRTLQYF. Written as DNA, the CDR3 is TGTGCCAGCAGCCCGGACAGGACCTTGCAGTATTTT.

The gene calls are TRBV4-2 and TRBJ1-1; no firm D call. In germline, CDR1 is LGHNA, CDR2 YNFKEQ. This CDR3 region has 13 residues. Trimming left V 2 bases short and J 1 base short, with 5 bases between. CDR3 region: CASSQPQNTEAFF. CDR3 in DNA: TGTGCCAGCAGCCAACCACAGAACACTGAAGCTTTCTTT.

CDR3 residues: CSVRTGNSEQYF. CDR3 nucleotide sequence: TGCAGCGTGAGGACAGGAAACAGCGAGCAGTACTTC. The chain combines TRBV29-1 with TRBJ2-7; 7 bases map to TRBD1. The CDR3 has 12 residues. V lost 6 bases to trimming and J lost 6 bases; unmatched junction nucleotides: 8. Germline assignment: CDR1 SQVTM and CDR2 ANQGSEA.

This chain connects TRBV7-2 to TRBJ1-2, with 8 bases matching TRBD1. Germline lookup yields CDR1 SGHTA and CDR2 FQGNSA. The V gene end was trimmed by 1 base and the J gene end by 0 bases; junction bases not matched to a gene: 7. There are 17 residues in the CDR3. This CDR3 is CASSLEAGGKANYGYTF. CDR3 nucleotides: TGTGCCAGCAGCTTAGAGGCAGGGGGCAAAGCTAACTATGGCTACACCTTC.

The chain combines TRBV7-2 with TRBJ1-1; D not certain. Germline loops: CDR1 SGHTA, CDR2 FQGNSA. The length of the CDR3 is 14 residues. V lost 3 bases, J lost 4 bases, and 12 bases lay in between. CDR3 bases: TGTGCCAGCAGCTTCCGGGGAGGCGGCACTGAAGCTTTCTTT. Amino acid sequence: CASSFRGGGTEAFF.

J is TRBJ1-2 and V is TRBV6-5; the D gene is possibly TRBD1 (5 bases). In germline, CDR1 is MNHEY, CDR2 SVGAGI. Trimming took 10 bases from V and 5 from J, leaving 17 bases between them. The length of the CDR3 is 13 residues. The CDR3 coding sequence is TGTGCCACCCAGGGCCTCAAAGGGTATGGCTACACCTTC. Translating gives CATQGLKGYGYTF.

The CDR3 here is CASSSNRGVGTEAFF. CDR3 nucleotides: TGTGCCAGCAGCTCGAACAGGGGAGTTGGTACTGAAGCTTTCTTT. The chain links TRBV14 to TRBJ1-1; 7 bases fit TRBD1. The CDR3 runs 15 residues. The germline V gene has CDR1 SGHDN and CDR2 FVKESK. V lost 5 bases and J lost 5; bases outside the gene matches: 11.

The rearrangement joins TRBV25-1 to TRBJ1-2; D might be TRBD1 (6 bases). The germline CDR1 and CDR2 sequences are MGHDK and SYGVNS. The V and J ends lost 0 bases and 4 bases respectively, with 12 bases between them. The CDR3 totals 15 residues. The CDR3 region is CASSEYRGAGYGYTF. DNA for the CDR3: TGTGCCAGCAGTGAATACAGGGGCGCCGGCTATGGCTACACCTTC.

The chain joins TRBV4-2 to TRBJ2-7; TRBD2 matches 10 bases. The CDR3 runs to 16 residues. The V segment lost 4 bases and the J segment 6 bases; nucleotides outside the gene matches: 12. Germline V lookup: CDR1 LGHNA, CDR2 YNFKEQ. The chain's CDR3 is CASSPTAASGSREQYF. CDR3 DNA sequence: TGTGCCAGCAGCCCCACAGCGGCTAGCGGGAGTCGCGAGCAGTACTTC.

This rearrangement joins TRBV7-2 to TRBJ1-2; no clear D. This CDR3 region has 14 residues. In germline, CDR1 is SGHTA, CDR2 FQGNSA. V was clipped by 1 base and J by 6 bases, with 12 bases between them. The CDR3 DNA follows: TGTGCCAGCAGCTTAGGTTGGGAGACCGATGGCTACACCTTC. Protein: CASSLGWETDGYTF.